One and the same sample provided the 4 T cell receptor beta chains below, sequenced in a study of cytomegalovirus exposure and HLA in healthy donors. A multiplex PCR was run with 60 Vbeta primers and 13 Jbeta primers. The method was immunoSEQ multiplex PCR; TCRdb's version includes in-frame clones alone and lacks a portion of them. The table has more than 65,000 clones, roughly 74% seen once. Sequenced material: PBMCs. The receptor source for this set is a woman in her forties or fifties in good health and CMV-seropositive.

The rearrangement uses TRBV5-6 and TRBJ2-7; 9 bases are a match to TRBD1. The trim removed 4 bases at V and 0 bases at J, leaving 11 bases unmatched. From germline, CDR1 is SGHDT and CDR2 YYEEEE. This CDR3 has 17 residues. The CDR3 loop is CASSPEPGTGSSYEQYF. CDR3 coding DNA: TGTGCCAGCAGCCCCGAGCCCGGGACAGGGTCCTCCTACGAGCAGTACTTC.

V and J are TRBV6-1 and TRBJ1-5, with TRBD1 matching over 7 bases. V lost 8 bases and J lost 4; bases outside the gene matches: 5. The CDR3 has 13 residues. CDR1 MNHNS and CDR2 SASEGT come from the germline V gene. The CDR3 region is CASLRDRNQPQHF. As DNA, the CDR3 is TGTGCCAGCCTCCGGGACAGAAATCAGCCCCAGCATTTT.

The gene calls are TRBV19 and TRBJ2-3, with D possibly being TRBD2 (5 bases). Germline values: CDR1 LNHDA, CDR2 SQIVND (reference sequence). The CDR3 is 15 residues long. Trimming shortened V by 1 base and J by 0 bases, and 8 bases separated the two germline ends. CDR3 region: CASSIGGFSTDTQYF. In DNA, the CDR3 is TGTGCCAGTAGTATAGGAGGGTTCAGCACAGATACGCAGTATTTT. Combining the CDR3 with reference TRBV19 and TRBJ2-3 gives the whole variable domain DGGITQSPKYLFRKEGQNVTLSCEQNLNHDAMYWYRQDPGQGLRLIYYSQIVNDFQKGDIAEGYSVSREKKESFPLTVTSAQKNPTAFYLCASSIGGFSTDTQYFGPGTRLTVL.

This clone was observed a handful of times. The rearrangement uses TRBV5-1 and TRBJ1-1; 8 bases are a match to TRBD1. After removal of 5 bases from V and 3 bases from J, the junction contained 6 bases not matched to a gene. The CDR3 consists of 14 residues. CDR1 SGHRS and CDR2 YFSETQ come from the germline V gene. The CDR3 loop reads CASSSTGGYTEAFF. The CDR3 DNA is TGCGCCAGCAGTTCAACAGGGGGGTACACTGAAGCTTTCTTT. The full variable domain, in which reference TRBV5-1 and TRBJ1-1 provide the parts outside the CDR3, is KAGVTQTPRYLIKTRGQQVTLSCSPISGHRSVSWYQQTPGQGLQFLFEYFSETQRNKGNFPGRFSGRQFSNSRSEMNVSTLELGDSALYLCASSSTGGYTEAFFGQGTRLTVV.